The rows below give T cell receptor beta chains drawn from one sample of a study of shared clonotypes between healthy human individuals. Generated by immunoSEQ multiplex PCR, the TCRdb table keeps only in-frame clones and is missing some. This sample has roughly 1,600,000 clones, with 98% found just once. Sequencing used naive CD4+ T cells sorted from blood. Receptors originate from a man in his thirties or forties in good health. The CDR3 runs from the conserved cysteine through the conserved F or W. D genes are given only for firm matches. Only some rows state a clone size, as once, few, many or a class for expanded clones.

j_gene,v_gene,d_gene,abundance,CDR3aa,CDR3nt
TRBJ2-3,TRBV10-1,-,once,CASSESGTDTQYF,TGCGCCAGCAGTGAGTCTGGCACAGATACGCAGTATTTT
TRBJ2-5,TRBV2,-,-,CASSEVVIQETQYF,TGTGCCAGCAGTGAAGTTGTTATACAAGAGACCCAGTACTTC
TRBJ2-7,TRBV4-3,TRBD1,-,CASSQVNRGSYEQYF,TGCGCCAGCAGCCAAGTGAACAGGGGGTCCTACGAGCAGTACTTC
TRBJ2-2,TRBV4-1,-,-,CASSQVGQPGELFF,TGCGCCAGCAGCCAAGTCGGACAGCCCGGGGAGCTGTTTTTT
TRBJ1-5,TRBV10-3,-,-,CAISELNTNQPQHF,TGTGCCATCAGTGAGCTTAACACCAATCAGCCCCAGCATTTT
TRBJ2-7,TRBV28,-,-,CASRDQRIAYEQYF,TGTGCCAGCAGAGACCAAAGGATCGCCTACGAGCAGTACTTC
TRBJ2-3,TRBV5-1,-,-,CASSLGGTSTDTQYF,TGCGCCAGCAGCTTGGGCGGGACTAGCACAGATACGCAGTATTTT
TRBJ2-3,TRBV18,-,-,CASSEPSTDTQYF,TGTGCCAGCTCAGAACCGAGCACAGATACGCAGTATTTT
TRBJ1-1,TRBV11-2,-,-,CASSLKGNTEAFF,TGTGCCAGCAGCTTAAAGGGAAACACTGAAGCTTTCTTT
TRBJ2-7,TRBV2,-,-,CASSERSGASLVLYF,TGTGCCAGCAGTGAAAGGTCAGGGGCCTCTTTGGTTCTGTACTTC
TRBJ2-1,TRBV9,TRBD2,-,CASSPSGMGNNEQFF,TGTGCCAGCAGCCCGAGCGGGATGGGAAACAATGAGCAGTTCTTC
TRBJ2-1,TRBV7-2,TRBD2,-,CASSLTSGYNEQFF,TGTGCCAGCAGCCTGACTAGCGGCTACAATGAGCAGTTCTTC
TRBJ2-7,TRBV10-2,TRBD2,-,CASLKRETGYEQYF,TGCGCCAGCTTAAAGCGGGAGACGGGGTACGAGCAGTACTTC
TRBJ1-1,TRBV4-3,TRBD1,-,CASSQDIGQGYTRAFF,TGCGCCAGCAGCCAAGATATCGGACAGGGCTACACGAGAGCTTTCTTT
TRBJ2-3,TRBV5-1,TRBD2,-,CASSPSRTSGTDTQYF,TGCGCCAGCAGCCCCTCCAGGACTAGCGGAACAGATACGCAGTATTTT
TRBJ2-2,TRBV6-1,TRBD1,-,CASTSTGRGGELFF,TGTGCCAGCACATCGACAGGGCGCGGCGGGGAGCTGTTTTTT
TRBJ2-7,TRBV9,TRBD2,-,CASSVGGTSEQYF,TGTGCCAGCAGCGTAGGAGGGACTAGCGAGCAGTACTTC
TRBJ2-3,TRBV13,-,-,CASSSFGVPDTQYF,TGTGCCAGCAGCTCCTTCGGGGTTCCAGATACGCAGTATTTT
TRBJ1-5,TRBV28,-,-,CASTLGGVGPQHF,TGTGCCAGCACCCTGGGGGGGGTGGGGCCCCAGCATTTT
TRBJ1-1,TRBV18,TRBD1,-,CASSPPTTGWNTEAFF,TGTGCCAGCTCACCTCCTACGACAGGGTGGAACACTGAAGCTTTCTTT
TRBJ1-5,TRBV19,TRBD1,once,CASSKDRGAGNQPQHF,TGTGCCAGTAGTAAAGACAGGGGCGCGGGCAATCAGCCCCAGCATTTT
TRBJ1-1,TRBV5-1,-,-,CASSLTGEGTEAFF,TGCGCCAGCAGCTTGACAGGAGAGGGGACTGAAGCTTTCTTT
TRBJ1-1,TRBV6-5,-,-,CASSYSYWVNTEAFF,TGTGCCAGCAGTTATTCTTATTGGGTGAACACTGAAGCTTTCTTT
TRBJ2-7,TRBV19,TRBD1,-,CASSTPGDRSYEQYF,TGTGCCAGTAGTACCCCGGGGGACAGGTCCTACGAGCAGTACTTC
TRBJ2-2,TRBV5-4,-,-,CASSLYGTGTGELFF,TGTGCCAGCAGCTTGTATGGGACTGGCACCGGGGAGCTGTTTTTT
TRBJ2-5,TRBV7-9,TRBD2,-,CASSLVLAGVQETQYF,TGTGCCAGCAGCTTGGTTTTAGCGGGCGTCCAAGAGACCCAGTACTTC
TRBJ2-7,TRBV19,-,-,CASSGDNYEQYF,TGTGCCAGTAGTGGGGACAACTACGAGCAGTACTTC
TRBJ2-7,TRBV5-4,TRBD1,-,CASSLSGTGYYEQYF,TGTGCCAGCAGCCTATCCGGGACAGGGTACTACGAGCAGTACTTC
TRBJ1-4,TRBV7-9,-,-,CASSALGGKLFF,TGTGCCAGCAGCGCCTTAGGGGGAAAACTGTTTTTT
TRBJ1-2,TRBV2,-,-,CASSEALQGSYGYTF,TGTGCCAGCAGTGAAGCGCTTCAGGGGTCCTATGGCTACACCTTC
TRBJ2-1,TRBV5-4,TRBD2,once,CASSGAKTSGLVNEQFF,TGTGCCAGCAGCGGGGCGAAGACTAGCGGGCTTGTCAATGAGCAGTTCTTC
TRBJ1-1,TRBV28,-,-,CASSPGQGVRTFF,TGTGCCAGCAGTCCGGGGCAAGGGGTTCGAACTTTCTTT
TRBJ1-1,TRBV5-4,TRBD1,once,CASSHRTGMITEAFF,TGTGCCAGCAGCCACCGGACAGGGATGATCACTGAAGCTTTCTTT
TRBJ2-6,TRBV19,TRBD1,-,CASWTGGYSGANVLTF,TGTGCCAGTTGGACAGGGGGTTACTCTGGGGCCAACGTCCTGACTTTC
TRBJ1-1,TRBV18,-,-,CASSPGDLRGYTEAFF,TGTGCCAGCTCACCCGGGGACCTCCGGGGGTACACTGAAGCTTTCTTT
TRBJ2-3,TRBV9,-,-,CASSVAPRERADTQYF,TGTGCCAGCAGCGTAGCCCCCCGGGAGCGGGCAGATACGCAGTATTTT
TRBJ2-7,TRBV18,-,-,CASSPRHGLAEQYF,TGTGCCAGCTCACCCCGACACGGGCTGGCCGAGCAGTACTTC
TRBJ1-1,TRBV5-1,-,-,CASSPNSGLNTEAFF,TGCGCCAGCAGCCCAAATTCTGGTTTGAACACTGAAGCTTTCTTT
TRBJ2-2,TRBV20-1,-,-,CSASAVGELFF,TGCAGTGCCTCCGCCGTGGGGGAGCTGTTTTTT